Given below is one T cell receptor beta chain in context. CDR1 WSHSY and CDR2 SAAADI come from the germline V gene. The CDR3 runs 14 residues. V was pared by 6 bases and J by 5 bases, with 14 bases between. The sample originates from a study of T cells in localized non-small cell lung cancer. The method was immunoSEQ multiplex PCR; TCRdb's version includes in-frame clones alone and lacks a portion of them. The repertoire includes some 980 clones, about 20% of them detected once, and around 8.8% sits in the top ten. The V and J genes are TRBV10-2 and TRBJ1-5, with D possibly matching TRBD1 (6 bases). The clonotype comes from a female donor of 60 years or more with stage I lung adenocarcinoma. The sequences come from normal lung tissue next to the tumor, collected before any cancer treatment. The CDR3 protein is CASRRGGDHQPQHF. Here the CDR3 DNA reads TGCGCCAGCAGGAGAGGGGGGGATCATCAGCCCCAGCATTTT.